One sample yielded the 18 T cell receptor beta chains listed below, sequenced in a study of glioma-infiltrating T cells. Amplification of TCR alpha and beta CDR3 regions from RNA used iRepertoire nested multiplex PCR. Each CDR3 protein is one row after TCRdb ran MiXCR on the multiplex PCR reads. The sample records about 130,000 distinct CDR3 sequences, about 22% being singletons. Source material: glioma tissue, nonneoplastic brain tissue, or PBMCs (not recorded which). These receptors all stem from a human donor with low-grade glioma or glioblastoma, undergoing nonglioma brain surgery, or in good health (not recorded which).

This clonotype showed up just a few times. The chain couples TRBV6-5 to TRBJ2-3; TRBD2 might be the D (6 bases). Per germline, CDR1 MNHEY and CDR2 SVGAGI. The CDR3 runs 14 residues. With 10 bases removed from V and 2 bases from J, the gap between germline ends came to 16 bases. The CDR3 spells CATRDSWATDTQYF. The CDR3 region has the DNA TGTGCCACCCGGGACTCCTGGGCCACAGATACGCAGTATTTT.

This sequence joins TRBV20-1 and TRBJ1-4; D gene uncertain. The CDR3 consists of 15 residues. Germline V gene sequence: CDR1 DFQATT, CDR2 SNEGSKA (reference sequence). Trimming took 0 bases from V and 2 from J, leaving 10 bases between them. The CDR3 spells CSARELGQTNEKLFF. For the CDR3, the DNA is TGCAGTGCTAGAGAATTAGGGCAGACTAATGAAAAACTGTTTTTT.

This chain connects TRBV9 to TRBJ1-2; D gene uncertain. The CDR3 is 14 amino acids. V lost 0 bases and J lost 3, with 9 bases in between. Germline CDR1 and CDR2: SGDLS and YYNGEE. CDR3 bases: TGTGCCAGCAGCGTAGTTACTCTAGACTATGGCTACACCTTC. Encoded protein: CASSVVTLDYGYTF.

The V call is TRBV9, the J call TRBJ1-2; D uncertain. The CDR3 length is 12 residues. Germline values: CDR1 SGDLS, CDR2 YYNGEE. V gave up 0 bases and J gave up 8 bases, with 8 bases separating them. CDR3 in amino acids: CASSVGGEGYTF. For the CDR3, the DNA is TGTGCCAGCAGCGTAGGCGGCGAGGGCTACACCTTC.

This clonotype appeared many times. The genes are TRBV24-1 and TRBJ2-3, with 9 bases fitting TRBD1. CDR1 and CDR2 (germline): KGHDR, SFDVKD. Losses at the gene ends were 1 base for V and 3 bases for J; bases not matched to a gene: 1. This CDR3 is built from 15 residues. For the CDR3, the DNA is TGTGCCACCAGTGATTTAGACAGGGGGACAGATACGCAGTATTTT. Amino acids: CATSDLDRGTDTQYF.

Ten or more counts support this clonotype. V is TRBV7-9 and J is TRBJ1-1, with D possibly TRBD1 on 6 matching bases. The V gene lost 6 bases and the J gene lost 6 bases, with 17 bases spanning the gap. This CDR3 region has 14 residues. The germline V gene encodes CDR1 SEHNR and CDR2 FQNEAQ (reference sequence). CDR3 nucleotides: TGTGCCAGCAGGACACCAGCCAGGGGCTCTGAAGCTTTCTTT. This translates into CASRTPARGSEAFF. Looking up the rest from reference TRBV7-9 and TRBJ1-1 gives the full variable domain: DTGVSQNPRHKITKRGQNVTFRCDPISEHNRLYWYRQTLGQGPEFLTYFQNEAQLEKSRLLSDRFSAERPKGSFSTLEIQRTEQGDSAMYLCASRTPARGSEAFFGQGTRLTVV.

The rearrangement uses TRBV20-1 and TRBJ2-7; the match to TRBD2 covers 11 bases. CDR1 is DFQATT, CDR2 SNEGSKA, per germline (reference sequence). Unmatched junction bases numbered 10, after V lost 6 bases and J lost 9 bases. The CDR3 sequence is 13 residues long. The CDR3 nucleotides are TGCAGTGCCGCTAGCGGGGGGACTCGCGCGCAGTACGTC. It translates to CSAASGGTRAQYV.

CDR3 bases: TGTGCCAGCATGTTTCAGGGGATAGCGGCGAACACCGGGGAGCTGTTTTTT. Its protein product is CASMFQGIAANTGELFF. The V and J genes are TRBV2 and TRBJ2-2; the D call may be TRBD1 or TRBD2 (6 bases each). V lost 7 bases and J 0 bases, leaving 18 bases between the germline ends. CDR1 is SNHLY and CDR2 is FYNNEI in the germline V gene. The CDR3 is made up of 17 amino acids.

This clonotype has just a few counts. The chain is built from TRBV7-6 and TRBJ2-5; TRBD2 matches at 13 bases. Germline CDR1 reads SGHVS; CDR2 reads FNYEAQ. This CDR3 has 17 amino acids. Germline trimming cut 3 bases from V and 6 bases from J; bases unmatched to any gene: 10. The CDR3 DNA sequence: TGTGCCAGCAGCTTGGTCGGGACTAGCGGGGAAATCAAGACCCAGTACTTC. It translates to CASSLVGTSGEIKTQYF.

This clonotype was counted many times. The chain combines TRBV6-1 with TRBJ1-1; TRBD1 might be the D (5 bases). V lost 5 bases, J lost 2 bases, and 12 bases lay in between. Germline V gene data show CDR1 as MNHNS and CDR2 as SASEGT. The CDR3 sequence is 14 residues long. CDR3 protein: CASSLTRGNTEAFF. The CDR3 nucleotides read TGTGCCAGCAGTCTCACTAGGGGTAACACTGAAGCTTTCTTT.

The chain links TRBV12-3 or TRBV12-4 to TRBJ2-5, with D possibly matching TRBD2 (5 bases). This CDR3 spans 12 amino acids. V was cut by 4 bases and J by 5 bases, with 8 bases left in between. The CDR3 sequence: CASSSGIETQYF. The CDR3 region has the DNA TGTGCCAGCAGTTCGGGGATTGAGACCCAGTACTTC.

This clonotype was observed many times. The CDR3 loop is CSARDPVSRYNEQFF. The CDR3 nucleotides are TGCAGTGCTAGAGATCCGGTCAGCAGATACAATGAGCAGTTCTTC. V and J are TRBV20-1 and TRBJ2-1; D is uncertain. Germline V CDR1 and CDR2: DFQATT, SNEGSKA (reference sequence). The V and J ends lost 0 bases and 4 bases respectively, with 13 bases between them. The CDR3 runs to 15 residues.

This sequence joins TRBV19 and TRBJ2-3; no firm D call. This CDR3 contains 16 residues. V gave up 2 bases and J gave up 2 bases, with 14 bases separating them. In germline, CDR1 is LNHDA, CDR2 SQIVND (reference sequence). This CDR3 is CASSIWSDGYTDTQYF. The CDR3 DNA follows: TGTGCCAGTAGTATATGGTCGGACGGATACACAGATACGCAGTATTTT. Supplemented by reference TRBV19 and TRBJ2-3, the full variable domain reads DGGITQSPKYLFRKEGQNVTLSCEQNLNHDAMYWYRQDPGQGLRLIYYSQIVNDFQKGDIAEGYSVSREKKESFPLTVTSAQKNPTAFYLCASSIWSDGYTDTQYFGPGTRLTVL.

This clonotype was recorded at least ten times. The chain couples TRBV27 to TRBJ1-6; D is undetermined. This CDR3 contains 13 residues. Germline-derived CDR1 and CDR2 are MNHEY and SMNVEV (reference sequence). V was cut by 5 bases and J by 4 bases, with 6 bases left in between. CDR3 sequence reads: CASSTQYNSPLHF. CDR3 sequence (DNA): TGTGCCAGCAGTACACAGTATAATTCACCCCTCCACTTT.

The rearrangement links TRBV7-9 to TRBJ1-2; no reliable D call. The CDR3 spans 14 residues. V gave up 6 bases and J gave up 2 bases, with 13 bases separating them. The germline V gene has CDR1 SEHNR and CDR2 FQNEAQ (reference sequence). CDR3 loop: CASSLLDINYGYTF. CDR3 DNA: TGTGCCAGCAGTTTGCTTGACATAAACTATGGCTACACCTTC.

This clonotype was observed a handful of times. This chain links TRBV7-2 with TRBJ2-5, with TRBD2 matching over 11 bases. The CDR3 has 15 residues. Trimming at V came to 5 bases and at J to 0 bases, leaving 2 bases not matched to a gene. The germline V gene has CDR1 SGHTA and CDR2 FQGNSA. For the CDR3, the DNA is TGTGCCAGCAGCCGACTAGCGGGGTACCAAGAGACCCAGTACTTC. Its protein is CASSRLAGYQETQYF.

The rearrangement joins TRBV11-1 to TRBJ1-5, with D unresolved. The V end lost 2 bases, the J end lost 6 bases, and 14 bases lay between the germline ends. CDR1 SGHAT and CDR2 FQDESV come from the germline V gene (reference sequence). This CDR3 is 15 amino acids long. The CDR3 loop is CASSLNGQRGQPQHF. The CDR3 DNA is TGTGCCAGCAGCTTAAACGGGCAGCGCGGTCAGCCCCAGCATTTT. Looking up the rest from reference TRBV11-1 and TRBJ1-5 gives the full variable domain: EAEVAQSPRYKITEKSQAVAFWCDPISGHATLYWYRQILGQGPELLVQFQDESVVDDSQLPKDRFSAERLKGVDSTLKIQPAELGDSAMYLCASSLNGQRGQPQHFGDGTRLSIL.

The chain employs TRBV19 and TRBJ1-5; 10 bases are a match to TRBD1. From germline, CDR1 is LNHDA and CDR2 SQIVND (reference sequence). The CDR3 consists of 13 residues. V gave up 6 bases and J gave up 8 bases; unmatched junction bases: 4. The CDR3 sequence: CASRDRGLEPQHF. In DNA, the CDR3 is TGTGCCAGTAGGGACAGGGGGTTGGAGCCCCAGCATTTT.